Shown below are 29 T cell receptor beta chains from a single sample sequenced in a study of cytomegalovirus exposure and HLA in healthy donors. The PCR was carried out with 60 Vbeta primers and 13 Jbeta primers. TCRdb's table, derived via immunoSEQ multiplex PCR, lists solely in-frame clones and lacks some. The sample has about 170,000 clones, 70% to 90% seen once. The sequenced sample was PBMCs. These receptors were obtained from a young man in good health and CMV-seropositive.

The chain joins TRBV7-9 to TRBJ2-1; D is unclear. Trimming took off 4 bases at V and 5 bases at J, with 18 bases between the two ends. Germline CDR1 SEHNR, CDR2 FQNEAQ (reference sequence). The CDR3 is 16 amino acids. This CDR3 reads CASSSSFPSEHNEQFF. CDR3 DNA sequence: TGTGCCAGCAGCTCTAGTTTCCCCAGCGAGCACAATGAGCAGTTCTTC.

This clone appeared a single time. CDR3 coding DNA: TGTGCCAGTAGTATAGCCCAACTAGCGGGAGGGACTACAGATACGCAGTATTTT. Protein: CASSIAQLAGGTTDTQYF. This chain links TRBV19 with TRBJ2-3, with 13 nucleotides matching TRBD2. The V and J ends lost 1 base and 3 bases, in that order; junction bases with no gene match: 7. The CDR3 runs to 18 residues. Germline V gene data show CDR1 as LNHDA and CDR2 as SQIVND (reference sequence).

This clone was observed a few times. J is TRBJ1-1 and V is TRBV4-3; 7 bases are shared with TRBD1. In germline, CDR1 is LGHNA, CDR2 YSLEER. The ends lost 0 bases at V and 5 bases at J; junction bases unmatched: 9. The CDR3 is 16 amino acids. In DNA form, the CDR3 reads TGCGCCAGCAGCCAAGAACAGGGGCCAGCTCGAACTGAAGCTTTCTTT. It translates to CASSQEQGPARTEAFF.

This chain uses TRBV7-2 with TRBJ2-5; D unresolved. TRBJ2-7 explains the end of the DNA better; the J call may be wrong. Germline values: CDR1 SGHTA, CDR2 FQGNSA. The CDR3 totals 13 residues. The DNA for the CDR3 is TGTGCCAGCAGCGCTCGGTGGTCCTACGAGCAGTACTTC. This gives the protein CASSARWSYEQYF.

CDR3 in amino acids: CSSSLKSQQEQYV. The CDR3 DNA follows: TGTTCCAGCAGCTTAAAGTCACAGCAAGAGCAGTACGTC. The gene calls are TRBV7-9 and TRBJ2-7, with D uncertain. CDR1 and CDR2 (germline): SEHNR, FQNEAQ (reference sequence). The CDR3 extends over 13 amino acids.

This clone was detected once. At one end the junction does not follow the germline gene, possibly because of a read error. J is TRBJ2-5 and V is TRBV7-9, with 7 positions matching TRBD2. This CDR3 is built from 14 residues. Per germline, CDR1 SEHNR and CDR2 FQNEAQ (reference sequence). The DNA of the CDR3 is TGTTCCAGCAGCTTTGAGGGCGGGAGAAGAACCCAGTACTTC. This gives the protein CSSSFEGGRRTQYF.

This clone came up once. The CDR3 loop reads CASSLATTGGGEKLFF. For the CDR3, the DNA is TGCGCCAGCAGCTTGGCCACGACAGGGGGCGGTGAAAAACTGTTTTTT. The rearrangement joins TRBV5-1 to TRBJ1-4; 10 bases line up with TRBD1. V dropped 0 bases and J dropped 7; count of bases not matched to a gene: 6. Germline-derived CDR1 and CDR2 are SGHRS and YFSETQ. There are 16 residues in the CDR3.

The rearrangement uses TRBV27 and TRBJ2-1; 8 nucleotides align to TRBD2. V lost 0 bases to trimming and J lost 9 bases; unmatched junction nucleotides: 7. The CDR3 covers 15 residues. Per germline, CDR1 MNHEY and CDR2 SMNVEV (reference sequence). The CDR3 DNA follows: TGTGCCAGCAGTTTATCGGGACTAGTCATAACTGAGCAGTTCTTC. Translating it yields CASSLSGLVITEQFF.

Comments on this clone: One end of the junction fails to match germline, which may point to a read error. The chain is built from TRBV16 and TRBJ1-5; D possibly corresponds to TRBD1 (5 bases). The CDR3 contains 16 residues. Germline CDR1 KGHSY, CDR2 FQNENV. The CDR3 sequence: CASGQGLPRSNQPQHF. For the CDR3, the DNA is TGTGCCAGCGGCCAGGGCCTGCCCAGAAGCAATCAGCCCCAGCATTTT. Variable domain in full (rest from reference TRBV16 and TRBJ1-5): GEEVAQTPKHLVRGEGQKAKLYCAPIKGHSYVFWYQQVLKNEFKFLISFQNENVFDETGMPKERFSAKCLPNSPCSLEIQATKLEDSAVYFCASGQGLPRSNQPQHFGDGTRLSIL.

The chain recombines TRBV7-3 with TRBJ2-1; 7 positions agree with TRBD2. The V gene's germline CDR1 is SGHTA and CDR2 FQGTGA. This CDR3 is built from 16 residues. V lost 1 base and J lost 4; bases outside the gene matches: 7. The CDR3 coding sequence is TGTGCCAGCAGCTTAAGCCCGGCGGGAGAGTACAATGAGCAGTTCTTC. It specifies CASSLSPAGEYNEQFF.

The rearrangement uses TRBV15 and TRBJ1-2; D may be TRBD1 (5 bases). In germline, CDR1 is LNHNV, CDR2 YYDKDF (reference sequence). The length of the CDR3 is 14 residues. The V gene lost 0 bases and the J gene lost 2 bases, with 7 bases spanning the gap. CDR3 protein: CATSRDGGNYGYTF. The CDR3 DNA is TGTGCCACCAGCAGAGATGGGGGGAACTATGGCTACACCTTC.

The CDR3 loop is CASSPTGTANYGYTF. CDR3 coding DNA: TGTGCCAGCAGTCCCACAGGGACCGCTAACTATGGCTACACCTTC. The V and J genes are TRBV7-9 and TRBJ1-2; D perhaps matches TRBD1 (6 bases). V shed 6 bases and J shed 0 bases, with 14 bases lying between them. The CDR3 totals 15 residues. Germline-derived CDR1 and CDR2 are SEHNR and FQNEAQ (reference sequence).

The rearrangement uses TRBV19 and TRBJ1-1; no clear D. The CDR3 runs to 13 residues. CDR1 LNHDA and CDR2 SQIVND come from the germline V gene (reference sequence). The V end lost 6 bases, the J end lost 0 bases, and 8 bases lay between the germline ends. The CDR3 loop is CASREQMNTEAFF. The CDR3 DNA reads TGTGCCAGTAGGGAACAGATGAACACTGAAGCTTTCTTT.

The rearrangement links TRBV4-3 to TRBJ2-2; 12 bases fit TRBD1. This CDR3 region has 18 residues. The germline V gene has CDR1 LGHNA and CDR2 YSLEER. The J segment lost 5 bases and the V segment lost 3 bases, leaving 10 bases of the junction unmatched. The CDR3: CASSHSGTGGAGTGELFF. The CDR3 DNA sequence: TGCGCCAGCAGCCACTCCGGGACAGGGGGCGCGGGGACCGGGGAGCTGTTTTTT.

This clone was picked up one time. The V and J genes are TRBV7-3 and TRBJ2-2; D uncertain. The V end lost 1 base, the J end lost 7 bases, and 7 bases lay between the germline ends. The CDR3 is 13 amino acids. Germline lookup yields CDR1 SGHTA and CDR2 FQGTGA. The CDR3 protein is CASSLSGDGELFF. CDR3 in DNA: TGTGCCAGCAGCTTAAGCGGTGACGGGGAGCTGTTTTTT. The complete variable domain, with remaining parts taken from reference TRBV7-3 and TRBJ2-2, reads GAGVSQTPSNKVTEKGKYVELRCDPISGHTALYWYRQSLGQGPEFLIYFQGTGAADDSGLPNDRFFAVRPEGSVSTLKIQRTERGDSAVYLCASSLSGDGELFFGEGSRLTVL.

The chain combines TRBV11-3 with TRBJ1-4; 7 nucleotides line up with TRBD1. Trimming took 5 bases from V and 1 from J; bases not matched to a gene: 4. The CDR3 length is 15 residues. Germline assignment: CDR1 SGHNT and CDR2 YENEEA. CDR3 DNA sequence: TGTGCCAGCAGCGGCAACAGGGGAACTAATGAAAAACTGTTTTTT. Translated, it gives CASSGNRGTNEKLFF.

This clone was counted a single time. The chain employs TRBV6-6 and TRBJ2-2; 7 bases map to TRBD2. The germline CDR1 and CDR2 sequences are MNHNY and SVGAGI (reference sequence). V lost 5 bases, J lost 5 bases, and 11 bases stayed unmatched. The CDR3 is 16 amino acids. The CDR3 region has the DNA TGTGCCAGCAGTCGGGGGGTCCACCTAGGGACCGGGGAGCTGTTTTTT. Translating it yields CASSRGVHLGTGELFF.

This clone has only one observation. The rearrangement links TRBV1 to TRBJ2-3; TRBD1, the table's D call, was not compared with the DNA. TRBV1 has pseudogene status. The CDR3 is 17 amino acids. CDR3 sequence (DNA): TGCACCAGCAGCCAAGATGGGGGCCTATTTAACACAGATACGCAGTATTTT. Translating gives CTSSQDGGLFNTDTQYF.

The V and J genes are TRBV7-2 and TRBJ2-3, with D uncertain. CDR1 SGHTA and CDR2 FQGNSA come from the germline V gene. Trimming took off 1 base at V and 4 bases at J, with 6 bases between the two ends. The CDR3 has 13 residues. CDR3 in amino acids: CASSLGVADTQYF. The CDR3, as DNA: TGTGCCAGCAGCTTAGGCGTTGCAGATACGCAGTATTTT. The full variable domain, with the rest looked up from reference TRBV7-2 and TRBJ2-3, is GAGVSQSPSNKVTEKGKDVELRCDPISGHTALYWYRQSLGQGLEFLIYFQGNSAPDKSGLPSDRFSAERTGGSVSTLTIQRTQQEDSAVYLCASSLGVADTQYFGPGTRLTVL.

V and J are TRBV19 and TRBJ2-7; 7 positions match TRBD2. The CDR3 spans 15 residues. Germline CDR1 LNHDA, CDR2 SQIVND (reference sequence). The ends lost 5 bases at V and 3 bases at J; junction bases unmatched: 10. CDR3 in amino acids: CASSVSGTFDYEQYF. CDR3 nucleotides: TGTGCCAGTAGTGTGAGCGGGACTTTCGACTACGAGCAGTACTTC.

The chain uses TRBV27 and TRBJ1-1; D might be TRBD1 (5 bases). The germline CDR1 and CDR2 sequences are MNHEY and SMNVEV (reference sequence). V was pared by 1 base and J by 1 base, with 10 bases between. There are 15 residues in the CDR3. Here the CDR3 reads CASSLLGARNTEAFF. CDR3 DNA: TGTGCCAGCAGTTTATTAGGGGCGCGGAACACTGAAGCTTTCTTT.

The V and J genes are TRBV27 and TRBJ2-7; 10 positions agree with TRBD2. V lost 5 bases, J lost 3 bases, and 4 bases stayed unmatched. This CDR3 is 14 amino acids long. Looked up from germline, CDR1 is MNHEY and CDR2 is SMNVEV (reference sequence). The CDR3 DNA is TGTGCCAGCAGTGGGACTAGCGAGAGCTACGAGCAGTACTTC. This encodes CASSGTSESYEQYF.

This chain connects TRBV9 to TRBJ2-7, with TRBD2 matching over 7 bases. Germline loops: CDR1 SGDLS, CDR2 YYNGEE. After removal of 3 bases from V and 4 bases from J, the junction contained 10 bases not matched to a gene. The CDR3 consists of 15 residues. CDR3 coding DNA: TGTGCCAGCAGCGCCTATGATAGCGGGTATTACGAGCAGTACTTC. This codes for CASSAYDSGYYEQYF.

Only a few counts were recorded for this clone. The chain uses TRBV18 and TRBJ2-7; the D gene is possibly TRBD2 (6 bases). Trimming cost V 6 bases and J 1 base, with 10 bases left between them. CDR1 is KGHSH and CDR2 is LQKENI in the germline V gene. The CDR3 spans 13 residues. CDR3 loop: CASSGGRSYEQYF. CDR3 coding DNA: TGTGCCAGCTCCGGAGGGAGGTCCTACGAGCAGTACTTC.

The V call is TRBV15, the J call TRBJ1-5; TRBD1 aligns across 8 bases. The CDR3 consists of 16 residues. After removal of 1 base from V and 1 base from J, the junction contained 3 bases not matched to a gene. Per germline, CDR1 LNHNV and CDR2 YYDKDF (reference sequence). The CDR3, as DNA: TGTGCCACCAGCAGAGCCCAGGGGGCAAGCAATCAGCCCCAGCATTTT. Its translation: CATSRAQGASNQPQHF.

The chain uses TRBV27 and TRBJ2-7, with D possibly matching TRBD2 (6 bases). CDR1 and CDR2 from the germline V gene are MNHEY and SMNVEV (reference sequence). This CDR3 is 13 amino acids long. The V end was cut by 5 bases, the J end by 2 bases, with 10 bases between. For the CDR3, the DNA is TGTGCCAGCAGTCTGACTAGTGCCTACGAGCAGTACTTC. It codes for CASSLTSAYEQYF.

The CDR3 protein is CASSHRDRGAEQYF. In DNA form, the CDR3 reads TGTGCCAGCAGTCACCGGGACAGGGGGGCCGAGCAGTACTTC. The V and J genes are TRBV6-5 and TRBJ2-7; 11 positions agree with TRBD1. This CDR3 is 14 amino acids long. The germline V gene encodes CDR1 MNHEY and CDR2 SVGAGI. J gave up 6 bases and V 5 bases, and 6 bases lay outside the gene matches.

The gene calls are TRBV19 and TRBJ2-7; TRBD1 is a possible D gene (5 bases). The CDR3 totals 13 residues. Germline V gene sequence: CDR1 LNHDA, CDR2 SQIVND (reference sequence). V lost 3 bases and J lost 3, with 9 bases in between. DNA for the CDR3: TGTGCCAGTAGTATGGGGCAGCTCTACGAGCAGTACTTC. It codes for CASSMGQLYEQYF.

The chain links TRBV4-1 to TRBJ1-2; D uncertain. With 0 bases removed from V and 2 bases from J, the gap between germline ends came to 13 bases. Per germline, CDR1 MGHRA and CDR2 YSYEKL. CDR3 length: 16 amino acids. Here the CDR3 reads CASSQDLPGWNYGYTF. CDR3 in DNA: TGCGCCAGCAGCCAAGATTTACCGGGGTGGAACTATGGCTACACCTTC.